Shown below are 9 T cell receptor beta chains from a single sample sequenced in a study of T cells of healthy individuals. TCRdb itself ran the 5' RACE reads through MiXCR, one entry per CDR3 protein. The profile shows about 63,000 distinct CDR3 sequences, about 17% of them singletons. All receptors derive from a human donor in good health.

The gene calls are TRBV20-1 and TRBJ1-5; 7 bases map to TRBD1. The CDR3 is 16 residues long. V dropped 0 bases and J dropped 5; count of bases not matched to a gene: 10. Germline V CDR1 and CDR2: DFQATT, SNEGSKA (reference sequence). The CDR3 sequence: CSARDYGGQGDQPQHF. Here the CDR3 DNA reads TGCAGTGCTAGAGATTACGGTGGGCAGGGGGATCAGCCCCAGCATTTT.

The chain combines TRBV2 with TRBJ1-1; D possibly corresponds to TRBD1 (6 bases). Trimming pared 11 bases from V and 9 bases from J, leaving 16 bases between. This CDR3 region has 11 residues. From germline, CDR1 is SNHLY and CDR2 FYNNEI. This CDR3 reads CAERDTGKAFF. CDR3 coding DNA: TGTGCCGAACGGGACACGGGTAAAGCTTTCTTT. The full variable domain, with the rest looked up from reference TRBV2 and TRBJ1-1, is EPEVTQTPSHQVTQMGQEVILRCVPISNHLYFYWYRQILGQKVEFLVSFYNNEISEKSEIFDDQFSVERPDGSNFTLKIRSTKLEDSAMYFCAERDTGKAFFGQGTRLTVV.

In this sample, this clonotype turned up many times. CDR3 in amino acids: CASSSGYGYTF. The CDR3 DNA is TGTGCCAGCAGTTCCGGCTATGGCTACACCTTC. The J gene is TRBJ1-2, the V gene TRBV12-3 or TRBV12-4; D is uncertain. The V gene lost 4 bases and the J gene lost 4 bases, with 4 bases spanning the gap. This CDR3 spans 11 amino acids.

In this sample, this clonotype turned up many times. V and J are TRBV18 and TRBJ1-2; 12 positions match TRBD1. Germline CDR1 KGHSH, CDR2 LQKENI. Germline trimming cut 4 bases from V and 8 bases from J; bases unmatched to any gene: 11. This CDR3 has 16 amino acids. The CDR3 nucleotides read TGTGCCAGCTCACAAGTGCCGGGACAGGGGGCGCAGGGCTACACCTTC. Amino acid sequence: CASSQVPGQGAQGYTF.

This clonotype was observed a few times. This sequence joins TRBV2 and TRBJ1-1, with D unresolved. CDR1 is SNHLY, CDR2 FYNNEI, per germline. The CDR3 is 14 residues long. Trimming removed 1 base from V and 5 bases from J, with 11 bases in between. Here the CDR3 DNA reads TGTGCCAGCAGTGAAGGTTATGCGGGGACTGAAGCTTTCTTT. Amino acid sequence: CASSEGYAGTEAFF.

This clonotype has ten or more counts. The chain is built from TRBV11-1 and TRBJ2-2; D unclear. This CDR3 contains 13 residues. Trimming shortened V by 2 bases and J by 2 bases, and 3 bases separated the two germline ends. Germline CDR1 SGHAT, CDR2 FQDESV (reference sequence). CDR3 protein: CASSLLNTGELFF. CDR3 sequence (DNA): TGTGCCAGCAGCTTACTTAACACCGGGGAGCTGTTTTTT.

The chain uses TRBV18 and TRBJ2-1; D is perhaps TRBD2 (6 bases). Between the trimmed V and J ends, which lost 6 bases and 0 bases, there was a span of 9 bases. Germline lookup yields CDR1 KGHSH and CDR2 LQKENI. This CDR3 spans 14 amino acids. This CDR3 reads CASSQTSSYNEQFF. CDR3 nucleotides: TGTGCCAGCTCGCAGACTAGCTCCTACAATGAGCAGTTCTTC. Full variable domain (rest looked up from reference TRBV18 and TRBJ2-1): NAGVMQNPRHLVRRRGQEARLRCSPMKGHSHVYWYRQLPEEGLKFMVYLQKENIIDESGMPKERFSAEFPKEGPSILRIQQVVRGDSAAYFCASSQTSSYNEQFFGPGTRLTVL.

The rearrangement links TRBV7-9 to TRBJ2-2; D is tentatively TRBD1 or TRBD2 (5 bases each). Per the germline V gene, CDR1 is SEHNR and CDR2 is FQNEAQ (reference sequence). This CDR3 spans 19 amino acids. Trimming pared 4 bases from V and 3 bases from J, leaving 24 bases between. The CDR3 reads CASSSNRYGAGADTGELFF. The CDR3 coding sequence is TGTGCCAGCAGCTCCAACCGGTATGGGGCCGGGGCCGACACCGGGGAGCTGTTTTTT.

A few counts support this clonotype. The chain uses TRBV7-2 and TRBJ2-3; D not resolved. Germline lookup yields CDR1 SGHTA and CDR2 FQGNSA. The CDR3 extends over 12 amino acids. V was clipped by 4 bases and J by 1 base, with 3 bases between them. CDR3: CASSSRTDTQYF. As DNA, the CDR3 is TGTGCCAGCAGCTCCCGCACAGATACGCAGTATTTT.